This TCR beta chain was retrieved from a study of PD-1 blockade in classical Hodgkin lymphoma. With respect to this clone: The antigen is unknown.

The ends lost 1 base at V and 4 bases at J; junction bases unmatched: 6. The CDR3 has 16 amino acids. CDR1 MDHEN and CDR2 SYDVKM come from the germline V gene. Study findings and constraints: Repertoire differences have undefined causes, possibly disease activity or prior therapy. Lower baseline TCR diversity was reported for newly diagnosed patients than for healthy donors.

The method was immunoSEQ multiplex PCR; TCRdb's version includes in-frame clones alone and lacks a portion of them. In the table there are about 46,000 clones, just over 90% of which are singletons. Time point here: newly diagnosed, previously untreated cHL patient sample. Newly diagnosed, untreated classical Hodgkin lymphoma PBMCs provided comparison. The chain employs TRBV28 and TRBJ2-3; TRBD2 agrees at 9 bases. The clonotype originates from a human donor with classical Hodgkin lymphoma. The sequenced sample consisted of peripheral blood mononuclear cells (PBMCs). CDR3 nucleotides: TGTGCCAGCAGTTTATTGCGGGAGGGCCGTGCAGATACGCAGTATTTT. Protein product: CASSLLREGRADTQYF. The full variable domain, completed using reference TRBV28 and TRBJ2-3, is DVKVTQSSRYLVKRTGEKVFLECVQDMDHENMFWYRQDPGLGLRLIYFSYDVKMKEKGDIPEGYSVSREKKERFSLILESASTNQTSMYLCASSLLREGRADTQYFGPGTRLTVL.